This T cell receptor (beta chain) was recorded in a study of T cell responses to AZD1222 COVID-19 vaccine. V trimming: 7 bases; J trimming: 3 bases; junction bases outside the gene matches: 14. The CDR3 runs 17 residues. Per the germline V gene, CDR1 is MGHDK and CDR2 is SYGVNS. About this clone itself: Its matching antigen is unknown.

Using immunoSEQ multiplex PCR, the repertoire was profiled, and TCRdb retains in-frame clones only, with some absent. Among roughly 95,000 clones listed, about 94% were seen once. Study-wide results and limits: Spike-specific TCRs gained breadth and depth after people received two AZD1222 doses. Spike regions recognized by vaccine-associated CD4 TCRs spanned the protein, led by 160-218 and 743-854. The donors showed a predominance of white British ancestry and of females, with possible underestimation of clonal diversity.

Pooled samples include second doses given at about 4 or 12 weeks. The chain recombines TRBV25-1 with TRBJ1-4; 7 bases align to TRBD1. The receptor's source is an adult who received the AZD1222 COVID-19 vaccine. The sequencing used peripheral blood, collected 28 days after the second AZD1222 dose. The CDR3 DNA reads as TGTGCCAGCACCAGTAACCTCGGACAGGTGTCTAATGAAAAACTGTTTTTT. It specifies CASTSNLGQVSNEKLFF.